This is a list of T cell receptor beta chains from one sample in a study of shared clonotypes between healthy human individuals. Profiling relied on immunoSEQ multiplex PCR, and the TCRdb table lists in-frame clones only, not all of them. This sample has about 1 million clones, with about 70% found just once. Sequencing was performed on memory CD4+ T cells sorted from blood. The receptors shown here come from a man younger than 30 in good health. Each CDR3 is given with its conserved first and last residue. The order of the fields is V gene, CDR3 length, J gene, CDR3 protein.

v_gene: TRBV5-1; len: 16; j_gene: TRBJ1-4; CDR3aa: CASSLGPSATNEKLFF
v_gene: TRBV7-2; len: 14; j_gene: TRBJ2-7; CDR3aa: CASSKGQRSYEQYF
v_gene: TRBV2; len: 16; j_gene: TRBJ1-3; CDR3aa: CASSVNPRGSGNTIYF
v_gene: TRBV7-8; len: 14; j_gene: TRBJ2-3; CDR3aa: CASSFSSSTDTQYF
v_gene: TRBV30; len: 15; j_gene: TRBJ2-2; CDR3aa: CAWVFSGRNTGELFF
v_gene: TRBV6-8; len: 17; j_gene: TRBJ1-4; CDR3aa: CASSYSRQYRPNEKLFF
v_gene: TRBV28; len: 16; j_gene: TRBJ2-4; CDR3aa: CATSTGSTRGRNIQYF
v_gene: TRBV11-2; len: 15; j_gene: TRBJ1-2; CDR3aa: CASSLLALGDNGYTF
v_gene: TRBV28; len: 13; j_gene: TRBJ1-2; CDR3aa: CAMAQGSGYGYTF
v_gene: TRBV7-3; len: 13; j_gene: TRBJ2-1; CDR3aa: CASSPRNVDEQFF
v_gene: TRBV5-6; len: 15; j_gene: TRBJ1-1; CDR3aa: CASKDSGVLNTEAFF
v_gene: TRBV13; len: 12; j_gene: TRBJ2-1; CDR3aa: CASSFLGGEQFF
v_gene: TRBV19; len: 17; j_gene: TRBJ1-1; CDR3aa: CASNTRDQGLSGTEAFF
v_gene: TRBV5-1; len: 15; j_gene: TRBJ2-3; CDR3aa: CASFLGEGFTDTQYF
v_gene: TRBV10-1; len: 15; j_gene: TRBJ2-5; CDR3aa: CASSESEAGRETQYF
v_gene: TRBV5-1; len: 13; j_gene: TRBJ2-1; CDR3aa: CASATGQNQEQFF
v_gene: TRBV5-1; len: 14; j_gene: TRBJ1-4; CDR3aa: CASSLGQGGEKLFF
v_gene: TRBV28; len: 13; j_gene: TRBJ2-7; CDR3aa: CASSGRLIYEQYF
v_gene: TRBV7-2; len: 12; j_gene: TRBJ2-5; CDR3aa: CASSLRGETQYF
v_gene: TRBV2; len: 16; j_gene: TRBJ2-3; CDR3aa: CASSERRRGSTDTQYF
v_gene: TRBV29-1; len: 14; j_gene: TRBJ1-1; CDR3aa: CSVEAALGNTEAFF
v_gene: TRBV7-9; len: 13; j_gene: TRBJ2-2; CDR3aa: CASNVQGTGELFF
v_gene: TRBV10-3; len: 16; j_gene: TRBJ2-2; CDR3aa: CAISEFGVGNTGELFF
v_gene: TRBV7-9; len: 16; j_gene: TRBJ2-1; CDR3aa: CASSLLAGSSYNEQFF
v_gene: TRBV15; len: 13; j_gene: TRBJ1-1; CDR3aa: CATSRVGQGEAFF
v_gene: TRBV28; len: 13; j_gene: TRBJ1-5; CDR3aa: CASSTLRNQPQHF
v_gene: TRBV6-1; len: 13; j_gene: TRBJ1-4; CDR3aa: CAGQRSGNEKLFF
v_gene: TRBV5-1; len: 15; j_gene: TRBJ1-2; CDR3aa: CASTLGGTTNYGYTF
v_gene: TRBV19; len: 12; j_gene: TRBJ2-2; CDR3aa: CASRQHTGELFF
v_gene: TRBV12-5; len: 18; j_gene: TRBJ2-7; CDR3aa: CASGLVPVAGGPRGEQYF
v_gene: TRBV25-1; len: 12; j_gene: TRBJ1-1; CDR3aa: CASSLGVGQAFF
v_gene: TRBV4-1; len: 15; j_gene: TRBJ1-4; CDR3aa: CASRRGVSTNEKLFF
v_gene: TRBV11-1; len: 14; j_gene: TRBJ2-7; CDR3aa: CASSLAGQGNEQYF
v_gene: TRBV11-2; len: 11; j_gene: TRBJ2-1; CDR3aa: CASRAGPEQFF
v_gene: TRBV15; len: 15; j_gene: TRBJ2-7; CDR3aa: CATSRNLQAGYEQYF
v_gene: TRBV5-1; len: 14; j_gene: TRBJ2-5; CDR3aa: CASSLQGSQETQYF
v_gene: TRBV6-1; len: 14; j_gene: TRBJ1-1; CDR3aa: CASNRPEGRTEAFF
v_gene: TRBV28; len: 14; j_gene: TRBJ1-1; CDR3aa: CASTEGRLNTEAFF
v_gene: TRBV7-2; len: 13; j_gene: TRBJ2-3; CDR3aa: CASNAGVADTQYF
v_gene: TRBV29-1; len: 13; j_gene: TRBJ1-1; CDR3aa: CSVEIGIGSMAFF
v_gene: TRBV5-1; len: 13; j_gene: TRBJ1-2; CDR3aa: CASGEQTGTGDTF
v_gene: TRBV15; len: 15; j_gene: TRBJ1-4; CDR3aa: CATSFTGGKGEKLFF
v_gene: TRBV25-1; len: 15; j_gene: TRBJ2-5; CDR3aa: CASSSGTRRGETQYF
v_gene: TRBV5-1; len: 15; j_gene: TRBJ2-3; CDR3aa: CASSLYYPSTDTQYF
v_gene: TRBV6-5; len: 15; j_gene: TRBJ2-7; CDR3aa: CASSYYSTGGYEQYF
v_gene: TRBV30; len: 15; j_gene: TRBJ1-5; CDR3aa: CAWSFGTGVDQPQHF
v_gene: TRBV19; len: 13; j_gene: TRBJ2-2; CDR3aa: CASSFQGTGELFF
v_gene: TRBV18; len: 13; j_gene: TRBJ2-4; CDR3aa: CASSPPSVDIQYF
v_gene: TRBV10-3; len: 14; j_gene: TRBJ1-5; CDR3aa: CAISDGGWNQPQHF
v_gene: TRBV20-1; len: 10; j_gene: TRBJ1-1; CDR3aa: CSARGARAFF
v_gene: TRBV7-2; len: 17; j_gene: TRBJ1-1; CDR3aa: CASSRTSTGRGNTEAFF